Included here is one TCR beta chain sequence, with context. Its antigen is unknown. Sequencing was performed with immunoSEQ multiplex PCR; in TCRdb, only in-frame clones are kept and a portion is missing. The sample holds 130,000 or so clones, more than 75% seen once. The source of the sample is a study of cytomegalovirus exposure and HLA in healthy donors. Study results and limitations: It was found in a later analysis that first-cohort TCR clusters tended to co-occur in the 120 validation repertoires. The study recorded over 150 TCR beta chains that were cytomegalovirus-associated.

The CDR3 covers 14 residues. V gave up 1 base and J gave up 0 bases, with 4 bases separating them. Germline V gives CDR1 SGHRS, CDR2 YFSETQ. Material for sequencing was PBMCs. The receptor's source is a woman aged 25 to 39 in good health and CMV-seronegative. The chain employs TRBV5-1 and TRBJ2-2, with D unresolved. Here the CDR3 DNA reads TGCGCCAGCAGCTTGACTACGAACACCGGGGAGCTGTTTTTT. Its translation: CASSLTTNTGELFF.